This T cell receptor beta chain was captured in a study of shared clonotypes between healthy human individuals. Study overall: Donors consisted of a couple of women and a few men between 18 and 49.

The study ran the assay at deep level. Per the original methods: Junction-only immunoSEQ data arrived without quality scores, meaning filtering differed. The assay was immunoSEQ multiplex PCR, and TCRdb's table has in-frame clones only and misses some. The V and J calls and the clone size are those of that table, but D and trimming were determined from the DNA. The table lists about 490,000 clones, 76% of them singletons, with about an eighth in the top ten. The CDR3 totals 16 residues. The germline gives CDR1 LGHNA, CDR2 YNFKEQ. Trimming pared 3 bases from V and 1 base from J, leaving 15 bases between.

The chain combines TRBV4-2 with TRBJ1-1, with D possibly TRBD1 on 5 matching bases. Input material: PBMCs. The source is a woman in her 40s in good health. Some clones in this sample may be carry-over from other donors' samples. The CDR3 DNA reads TGTGCCAGCAGCCACTACTATGGGGGTGAGAACACTGAAGCTTTCTTT. It is translated as CASSHYYGGENTEAFF.